This TCR beta chain appears in the sequencing data of a study of blood T cell repertoires in COVID-19. Study background: The United States, Italy and Spain were the sources of the acute and convalescent COVID-19 samples. From T cells, B-cell-depleted T cells, or PBMCs came the material, which was cDNA or gDNA.

This clone was seen once. Authors' processing steps: It was from reference gene primer amplification that nucleated cell counts were estimated. TCRdb's table, derived via immunoSEQ multiplex PCR, lists solely in-frame clones and lacks some. Clone size and the V and J calls come from that table; the DNA yielded D and trimming. The table lists around 260,000 clones, roughly 86% of them singletons. With 0 bases removed from V and 11 bases from J, the gap between germline ends came to 11 bases. CDR1 MNHEY and CDR2 SVGAGI come from the germline V gene. The CDR3 has 13 amino acids. The sequence was collected from a woman between 50 and 59 years old with acute or convalescent COVID-19. What was sequenced was peripheral blood. V usage is TRBV6-5 and J usage is TRBJ2-4; D is unclear. CDR3 DNA sequence: TGTGCCAGCAGTTACTCGTCTGGCCTTGTTCAGTACTTC. Translating gives CASSYSSGLVQYF.